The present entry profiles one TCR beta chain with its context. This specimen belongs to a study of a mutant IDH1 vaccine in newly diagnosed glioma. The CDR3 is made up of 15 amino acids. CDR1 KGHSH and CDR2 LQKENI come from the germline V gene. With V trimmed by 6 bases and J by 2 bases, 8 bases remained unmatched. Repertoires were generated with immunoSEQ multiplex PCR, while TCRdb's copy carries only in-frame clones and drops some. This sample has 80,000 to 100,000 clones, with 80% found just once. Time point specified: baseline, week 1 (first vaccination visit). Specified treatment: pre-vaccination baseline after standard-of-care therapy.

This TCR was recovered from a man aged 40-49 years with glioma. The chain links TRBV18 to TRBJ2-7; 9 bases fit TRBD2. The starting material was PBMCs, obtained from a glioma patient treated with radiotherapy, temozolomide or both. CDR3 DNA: TGTGCCAGCTCTCTTAGCGGGGGCCCCACCTACGAGCAGTACTTC. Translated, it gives CASSLSGGPTYEQYF.